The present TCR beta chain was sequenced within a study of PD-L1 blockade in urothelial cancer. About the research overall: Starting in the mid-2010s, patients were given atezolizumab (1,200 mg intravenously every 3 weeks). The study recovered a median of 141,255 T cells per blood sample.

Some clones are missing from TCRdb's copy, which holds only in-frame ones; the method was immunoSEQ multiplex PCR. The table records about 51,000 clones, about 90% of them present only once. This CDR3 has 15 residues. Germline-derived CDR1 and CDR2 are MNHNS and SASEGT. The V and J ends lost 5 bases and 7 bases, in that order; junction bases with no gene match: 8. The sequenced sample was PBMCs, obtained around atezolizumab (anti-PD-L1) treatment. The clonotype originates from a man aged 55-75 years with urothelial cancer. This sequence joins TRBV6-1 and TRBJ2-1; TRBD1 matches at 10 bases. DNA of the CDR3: TGTGCCAGCAGTAAGACGGGACAGGGGCCTAATGAGCAGTTCTTC. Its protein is CASSKTGQGPNEQFF.